This T cell receptor beta chain was obtained from a study of cytomegalovirus exposure and HLA in healthy donors. Background on the study: About 79% of 300 to 450 genotyped donors fell in the Caucasian-associated ancestry cluster.

The CDR3 totals 15 residues. Trimming at V came to 3 bases and at J to 5 bases, leaving 9 bases not matched to a gene. CDR1 and CDR2 from the germline V gene are SGHAT and FQNNGV. A note on this clone: Its antigen remains unidentified.

Findings and limits, study-wide: The study had only CMV serostatus as immune exposure information. Some V segments (TRBV6-2 and TRBV6-3 among them) were excluded as indistinguishable. A later analysis linked 15,000 to 20,000 TCR beta sequences to HLA alleles at 0.05 false discovery rate.

The PCR ran on 60 Vbeta and 13 Jbeta primers. TCRdb's table, derived via immunoSEQ multiplex PCR, lists solely in-frame clones and lacks some. The data show some 190,000 clones, with around 80% seen just once and about 1.8% held by the top ten. The receptor was isolated from a man aged 40-50 years in good health and CMV-seropositive. This chain joins TRBV11-2 and TRBJ2-7; 8 bases line up with TRBD1. Source material: PBMCs. This CDR3 is CASSLDRVSFHEQYF. The CDR3 DNA reads as TGTGCCAGCAGCTTGGACAGGGTGTCGTTCCACGAGCAGTACTTC.